The 26 T cell receptor beta chains below all came from one sample that was sequenced in a study of blood T cell repertoires in COVID-19. TCRdb's copy holds only in-frame clones and misses some; the assay was immunoSEQ multiplex PCR. Here the sample spans approximately 13,000 clones, 84% being singletons. Material: peripheral blood. The source is a middle-aged man with active COVID-19.

This clone was seen a single time. The gene calls are TRBV9 and TRBJ2-7; 7 positions match TRBD1. The germline CDR1 and CDR2 sequences are SGDLS and YYNGEE. The CDR3 runs 15 residues. V was pared by 3 bases and J by 5 bases, with 11 bases of the junction left unmatched. The CDR3 DNA follows: TGTGCCAGCAGCGCTAGACCGGGACAGAGGGACGAGCAGTACTTC. Protein: CASSARPGQRDEQYF.

The chain uses TRBV13 and TRBJ2-3; possibly TRBD2 for D (7 bases). From germline, CDR1 is PRHDT and CDR2 FYEKMQ (reference sequence). This CDR3 spans 15 amino acids. V lost 5 bases and J lost 4, with 16 bases in between. CDR3: CASSNLGGAADTQYF. In nucleotides, the CDR3 is TGTGCCAGCAGCAACCTGGGGGGGGCCGCAGATACGCAGTATTTT.

This chain joins TRBV4-1 and TRBJ1-3, with D possibly matching TRBD1 (5 bases). This CDR3 has 20 amino acids. Trimming left V 2 bases short and J 0 bases short, with 23 bases between. Germline values: CDR1 MGHRA, CDR2 YSYEKL. CDR3 sequence: CASSQRVPGEGPSSGNTIYF. The DNA for the CDR3 is TGCGCCAGCAGCCAACGGGTCCCGGGGGAAGGTCCCAGCTCTGGAAACACCATATATTTT.

The genes are TRBV2 and TRBJ2-1; D gene unclear. CDR3 length equals 15 residues. Germline loops: CDR1 SNHLY, CDR2 FYNNEI. V gave up 3 bases and J gave up 0 bases, with 9 bases separating them. CDR3 DNA: TGTGCCAGCAGTGAGCATCCTATCTCCTACAATGAGCAGTTCTTC. Translating gives CASSEHPISYNEQFF.

The chain employs TRBV7-8 and TRBJ2-5; possibly TRBD2 for D (5 bases). Trimming pared 5 bases from V and 0 bases from J, leaving 10 bases between. The CDR3 runs to 14 residues. Germline V gene lookup returns CDR1 SGHVS and CDR2 FQNEAQ. CDR3 protein: CASSPGYYQETQYF. DNA of the CDR3: TGTGCCAGCAGCCCGGGGTATTACCAAGAGACCCAGTACTTC. The whole variable domain, remainder taken from reference TRBV7-8 and TRBJ2-5, is GAGVSQSPRYKVAKRGQDVALRCDPISGHVSLFWYQQALGQGPEFLTYFQNEAQLDKSGLPSDRFFAERPEGSVSTLKIQRTQQEDSAVYLCASSPGYYQETQYFGPGTRLLVL.

This chain uses TRBV7-8 with TRBJ2-6; TRBD2 matches at 12 bases. The germline CDR1 and CDR2 sequences are SGHVS and FQNEAQ. The length of the CDR3 is 19 residues. J lost 1 base, V lost 1 base, and 5 bases had no gene match. The CDR3 sequence: CASSLGLAGDRSGANVLTF. The CDR3 DNA follows: TGTGCCAGCAGCTTAGGACTAGCGGGAGATAGGTCTGGGGCCAACGTCCTGACTTTC.

V is TRBV2 and J is TRBJ2-1, with TRBD2 identical over 14 bases. Trimming took 4 bases from V and 0 from J; bases not matched to a gene: 8. Germline CDR1 is SNHLY and CDR2 is FYNNEI. The CDR3 spans 19 residues. The CDR3: CASSARTSGRPSSYNEQFF. The CDR3 nucleotides read TGTGCCAGCAGTGCCAGGACTAGCGGGAGGCCCAGCTCCTACAATGAGCAGTTCTTC.

The chain has TRBV10-1 and TRBJ2-7; 7 bases align to TRBD2. Trimming removed 5 bases from V and 7 bases from J; junction bases left unmatched: 2. CDR3 length: 11 amino acids. Per the germline V gene, CDR1 is WNHNN and CDR2 is SYGVQD (reference sequence). The CDR3 region is CASSPGGEQYF. In DNA form, the CDR3 reads TGCGCCAGCAGTCCCGGGGGGGAGCAGTACTTC.

The chain has TRBV27 and TRBJ1-2; 9 nucleotides match TRBD1. The germline V gene encodes CDR1 MNHEY and CDR2 SMNVEV (reference sequence). Trimming cost V 10 bases and J 5 bases; bases outside gene matches: 8. CDR3 size: 13 residues. In DNA form, the CDR3 reads TGTGCCATTTGGGACAGGGATCAATATGGCTACACCTTC. The encoded protein is CAIWDRDQYGYTF.

The gene calls are TRBV28 and TRBJ2-2; possibly TRBD1 for D (6 bases). This CDR3 region has 17 residues. V was shortened by 1 base and J by 4 bases, with 16 bases between the two germline ends. Germline V gene data show CDR1 as MDHEN and CDR2 as SYDVKM. Here the CDR3 reads CASSLSTGFPGTGELFF. The DNA of the CDR3 is TGTGCCAGCAGTTTATCTACAGGGTTCCCCGGCACCGGGGAGCTGTTTTTT.

The rearrangement links TRBV4-1 to TRBJ1-1, with a tentative D call TRBD1 (5 bases). The V gene's germline CDR1 is MGHRA and CDR2 YSYEKL. Between the trimmed V and J ends, which lost 3 bases and 2 bases, there was a span of 13 bases. This CDR3 is 15 amino acids long. CDR3: CASSHAAGVNTEAFF. CDR3 DNA sequence: TGCGCCAGCAGCCACGCGGCGGGGGTCAACACTGAAGCTTTCTTT.

This chain connects TRBV6-2 or TRBV6-3 to TRBJ1-4; weak D call: TRBD1 (5 bases). Deletions cut 5 bases from V and 3 bases from J, with 13 bases between. CDR1 MNHEY and CDR2 SVGEGT come from the germline V gene. The CDR3 sequence is 15 residues long. The chain's CDR3 is CASSDQGTANEKLFF. The DNA of the CDR3 is TGTGCCAGCAGTGACCAGGGTACGGCTAATGAAAAACTGTTTTTT.

The chain recombines TRBV28 with TRBJ2-7, with a possible D match to TRBD2 (7 bases). The CDR3 is made up of 16 amino acids. V dropped 5 bases and J dropped 3 bases, with 20 bases sitting between them. In germline, CDR1 is MDHEN, CDR2 SYDVKM. The CDR3 here is CASSGLGGGSNYEQYF. The DNA for the CDR3 is TGTGCCAGCAGTGGCCTCGGGGGCGGGAGCAACTACGAGCAGTACTTC.

The genes are TRBV7-9 and TRBJ2-7; D might be TRBD1 (5 bases). V lost 4 bases and J 3 bases, leaving 10 bases between the germline ends. CDR1 SEHNR and CDR2 FQNEAQ come from the germline V gene (reference sequence). The CDR3 contains 13 residues. The CDR3 sequence: CASSSRRDYEQYF. The CDR3 region has the DNA TGTGCCAGCAGCTCACGCAGGGACTACGAGCAGTACTTC.

CDR3: CATSVGGGRDNEQFF. The CDR3 DNA reads as TGCGCCACCTCAGTCGGCGGGGGCAGAGACAATGAGCAGTTCTTC. The chain joins TRBV5-1 to TRBJ2-1; D might be TRBD2 (7 bases). The ends were cut back, 9 bases at V and 5 bases at J, with 21 bases in the middle. This CDR3 comprises 15 residues. CDR1 SGHRS and CDR2 YFSETQ come from the germline V gene.

The chain's CDR3 is CASSPRTGTYEQYF. The DNA for the CDR3 is TGTGCCAGCAGCCCCCGGACAGGGACCTACGAGCAGTACTTC. The gene calls are TRBV21-1 and TRBJ2-7; TRBD1 is the table's D call, not checked against the DNA. TRBV21-1 is reported as a pseudogene. The CDR3 length is 14 residues.

The gene calls are TRBV28 and TRBJ2-1; no clear D. This CDR3 region has 14 residues. Trimming pared 3 bases from V and 0 bases from J, leaving 6 bases between. Germline-derived CDR1 and CDR2 are MDHEN and SYDVKM. The CDR3 protein is CASSLSPSYNEQFF. The CDR3 nucleotides read TGTGCCAGCAGTTTGAGCCCCTCCTACAATGAGCAGTTCTTC.

This clone appeared once. The gene calls are TRBV4-1 and TRBJ2-5; 7 bases agree with TRBD2. CDR1 and CDR2 from the germline V gene are MGHRA and YSYEKL. The CDR3 is 19 residues long. J was trimmed by 1 base and V by 0 bases; bases with no gene match: 14. The CDR3: CASSQDLGPAGEFQETQYF. CDR3 nucleotide sequence: TGCGCCAGCAGCCAAGACTTGGGACCTGCGGGAGAGTTCCAAGAGACCCAGTACTTC.

This clone was seen a single time. This chain uses TRBV2 with TRBJ2-7, with D tentatively TRBD1 (5 bases). The CDR3 covers 16 residues. CDR1 and CDR2 (germline): SNHLY, FYNNEI. Trimming shortened V by 5 bases and J by 3 bases, and 20 bases separated the two germline ends. The CDR3 spells CASSPSSMGHHYEQYF. CDR3 DNA sequence: TGTGCCAGCAGTCCTAGTTCCATGGGGCATCACTACGAGCAGTACTTC.

This chain joins TRBV7-9 and TRBJ2-7, with TRBD2 matching over 8 bases. Germline CDR1 is SEHNR and CDR2 is FQNEAQ (reference sequence). CDR3 size: 15 residues. Trimming took 5 bases from V and 3 from J; bases not matched to a gene: 9. The CDR3 region has the DNA TGTGCCAGCAGCACCTCTTTCGCGGGAGGCTACGAGCAGTACTTC. Residues: CASSTSFAGGYEQYF.

CDR3 nucleotides: TGTGCCAGCACTCCCCGACAGACAGATACGCAGTATTTT. The encoded protein is CASTPRQTDTQYF. The chain combines TRBV2 with TRBJ2-3, with D maybe TRBD1 (5 bases). From germline, CDR1 is SNHLY and CDR2 FYNNEI. V shed 7 bases and J shed 3 bases, with 11 bases lying between them. The CDR3 extends over 13 amino acids.

This chain uses TRBV6-9 with TRBJ2-1, with TRBD2 matching 14 bases. The CDR3 has 15 amino acids. Per the germline V gene, CDR1 is MNHGY and CDR2 is SVAAGI. V trimming: 4 bases; J trimming: 6 bases; junction bases outside the gene matches: 2. CDR3 loop: CASSSGLAGVNEQFF. Written as DNA, the CDR3 is TGTGCCAGCAGTTCGGGACTAGCGGGAGTCAATGAGCAGTTCTTC.

This chain uses TRBV24-1 with TRBJ2-1, with 10 bases aligning to TRBD2. The CDR3 consists of 15 residues. The germline V gene encodes CDR1 KGHDR and CDR2 SFDVKD. The V and J ends lost 9 bases and 5 bases, in that order; junction bases with no gene match: 9. For the CDR3, the DNA is TGTGCCACCCCTAGACTAGCGGGTCGCCACAATGAGCAGTTCTTC. The encoded protein is CATPRLAGRHNEQFF.

The chain is built from TRBV5-6 and TRBJ2-1; TRBD1 is a possible D gene (6 bases). The V gene lost 0 bases and the J gene lost 1 base, with 8 bases spanning the gap. CDR1 and CDR2 from the germline V gene are SGHDT and YYEEEE. The CDR3 spans 15 residues. CDR3 DNA: TGTGCCAGCAGCTTGGGGGGGCTGTCCTACAATGAGCAGTTCTTC. This translates into CASSLGGLSYNEQFF. Using reference TRBV5-6 and TRBJ2-1 for the parts outside the CDR3, the full variable domain is DAGVTQSPTHLIKTRGQQVTLRCSPKSGHDTVSWYQQALGQGPQFIFQYYEEEERQRGNFPDRFSGHQFPNYSSELNVNALLLGDSALYLCASSLGGLSYNEQFFGPGTRLTVL.

V usage is TRBV18 and J usage is TRBJ1-1, with 8 bases aligning to TRBD1. V was clipped by 3 bases and J by 3 bases; unmatched bases: 0. CDR1 KGHSH and CDR2 LQKENI come from the germline V gene. The CDR3 contains 13 residues. CDR3 DNA: TGTGCCAGCTCACCCAGGGGGCACACTGAAGCTTTCTTT. Translated: CASSPRGHTEAFF.

The chain links TRBV19 to TRBJ2-7; D unresolved. V lost 6 bases, J lost 2 bases, and 11 bases lay in between. Germline V gene data show CDR1 as LNHDA and CDR2 as SQIVND (reference sequence). This CDR3 is 13 amino acids long. CDR3 coding DNA: TGTGCCAGTAGCCCTGCGGCAGCCTACGAGCAGTACTTC. This sequence encodes CASSPAAAYEQYF.